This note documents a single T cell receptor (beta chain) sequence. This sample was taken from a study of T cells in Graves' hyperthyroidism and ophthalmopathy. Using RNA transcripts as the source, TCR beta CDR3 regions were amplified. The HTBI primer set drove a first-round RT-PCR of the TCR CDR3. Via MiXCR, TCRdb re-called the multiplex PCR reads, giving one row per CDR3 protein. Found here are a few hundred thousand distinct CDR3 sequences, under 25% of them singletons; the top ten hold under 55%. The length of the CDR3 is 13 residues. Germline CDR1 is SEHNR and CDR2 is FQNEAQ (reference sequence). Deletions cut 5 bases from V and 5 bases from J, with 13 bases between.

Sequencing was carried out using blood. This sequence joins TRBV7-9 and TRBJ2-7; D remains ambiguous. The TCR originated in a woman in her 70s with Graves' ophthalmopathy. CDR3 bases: TGTGCCAGCAGCCAACCGGTTAATGACGAGCAGTACTTC. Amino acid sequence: CASSQPVNDEQYF.